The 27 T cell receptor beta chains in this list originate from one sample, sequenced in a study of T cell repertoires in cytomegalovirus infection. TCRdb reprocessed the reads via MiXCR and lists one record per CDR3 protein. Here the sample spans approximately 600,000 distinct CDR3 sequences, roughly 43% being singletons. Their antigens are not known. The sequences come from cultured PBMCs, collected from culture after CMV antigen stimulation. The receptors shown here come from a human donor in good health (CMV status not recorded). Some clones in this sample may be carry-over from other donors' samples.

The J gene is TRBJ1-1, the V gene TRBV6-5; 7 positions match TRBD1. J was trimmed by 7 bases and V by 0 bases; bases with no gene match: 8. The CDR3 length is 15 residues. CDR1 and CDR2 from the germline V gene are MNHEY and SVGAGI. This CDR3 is CASSYSYRGLGEAFF. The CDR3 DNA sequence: TGTGCCAGCAGTTACTCGTACAGGGGCCTTGGTGAAGCTTTCTTT.

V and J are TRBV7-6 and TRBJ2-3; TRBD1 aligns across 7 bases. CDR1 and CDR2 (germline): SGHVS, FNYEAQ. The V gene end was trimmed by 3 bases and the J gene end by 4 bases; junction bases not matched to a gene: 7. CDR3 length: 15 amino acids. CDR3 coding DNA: TGTGCCAGCAGCTTTACAGGGGCGGTTTCAGATACGCAGTATTTT. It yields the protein CASSFTGAVSDTQYF.

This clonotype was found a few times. CDR3 loop: CASSLTSPTEVQYF. The CDR3, as DNA: TGTGCCAGCAGCTTGACTAGTCCGACGGAAGTGCAGTATTTT. This chain joins TRBV5-6 and TRBJ2-3; D perhaps matches TRBD2 (5 bases). Germline loops: CDR1 SGHDT, CDR2 YYEEEE. V lost 1 base and J lost 11, with 17 bases in between. The CDR3 runs 14 residues.

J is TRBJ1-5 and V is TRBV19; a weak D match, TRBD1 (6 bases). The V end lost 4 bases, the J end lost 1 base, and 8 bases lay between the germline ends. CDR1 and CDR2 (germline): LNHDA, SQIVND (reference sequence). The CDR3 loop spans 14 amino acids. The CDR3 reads CASSTTGSNQPQHF. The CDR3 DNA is TGTGCCAGTAGTACAACAGGGAGCAATCAGCCCCAGCATTTT.

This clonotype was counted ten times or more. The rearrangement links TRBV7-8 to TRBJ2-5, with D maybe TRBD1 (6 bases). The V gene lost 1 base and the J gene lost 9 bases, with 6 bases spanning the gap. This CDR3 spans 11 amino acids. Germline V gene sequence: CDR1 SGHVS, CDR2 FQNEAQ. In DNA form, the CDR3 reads TGTGCCAGCAGCTTAGAGGGGGCCCAGTACTTC. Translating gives CASSLEGAQYF.

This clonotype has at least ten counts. CDR3 region: CASSLVIGAAYEQYF. The CDR3 bases are TGTGCCAGCAGCTTAGTAATCGGAGCGGCCTACGAGCAGTACTTC. V and J are TRBV7-2 and TRBJ2-7; D possibly corresponds to TRBD2 (5 bases). Per the germline V gene, CDR1 is SGHTA and CDR2 is FQGNSA. CDR3 size: 15 residues. Trimming shortened V by 1 base and J by 2 bases, and 12 bases separated the two germline ends.

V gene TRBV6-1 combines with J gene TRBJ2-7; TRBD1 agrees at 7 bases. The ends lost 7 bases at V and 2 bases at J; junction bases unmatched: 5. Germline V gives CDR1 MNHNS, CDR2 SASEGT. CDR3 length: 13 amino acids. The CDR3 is CASIPGGPYEQYF. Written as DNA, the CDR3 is TGTGCCAGCATCCCAGGGGGTCCCTACGAGCAGTACTTC.

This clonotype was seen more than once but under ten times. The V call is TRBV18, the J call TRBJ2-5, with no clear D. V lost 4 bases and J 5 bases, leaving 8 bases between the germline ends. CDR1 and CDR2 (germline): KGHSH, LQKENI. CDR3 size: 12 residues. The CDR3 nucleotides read TGTGCCAGCTCACTACCCTTGGAGACCCAGTACTTC. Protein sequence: CASSLPLETQYF.

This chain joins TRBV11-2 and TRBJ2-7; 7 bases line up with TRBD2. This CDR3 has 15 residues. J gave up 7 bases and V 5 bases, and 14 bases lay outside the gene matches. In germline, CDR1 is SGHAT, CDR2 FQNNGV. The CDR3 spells CASSRLAGGSGEQYF. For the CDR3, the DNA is TGTGCCAGCAGCCGACTTGCCGGCGGGAGTGGTGAGCAGTACTTC.

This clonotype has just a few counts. The CDR3 DNA sequence: TGTGCCAGCAGCCTCATCCCGGGACAGGGCTACGAGCAGTACTTC. Protein sequence: CASSLIPGQGYEQYF. The chain employs TRBV7-9 and TRBJ2-7, with 9 nucleotides matching TRBD1. J gave up 3 bases and V 5 bases, and 8 bases lay outside the gene matches. Germline CDR1 reads SEHNR; CDR2 reads FQNEAQ (reference sequence). The CDR3 sequence is 15 residues long.

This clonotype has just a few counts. The CDR3 region is CASNGQVQSPLHF. DNA of the CDR3: TGTGCCAGCAACGGACAAGTCCAGTCACCCCTCCACTTT. The chain recombines TRBV7-2 with TRBJ1-6, with D possibly being TRBD1 (5 bases). CDR1 and CDR2 (germline): SGHTA, FQGNSA. The CDR3 covers 13 residues. The ends were cut back, 7 bases at V and 10 bases at J, with 14 bases in the middle.

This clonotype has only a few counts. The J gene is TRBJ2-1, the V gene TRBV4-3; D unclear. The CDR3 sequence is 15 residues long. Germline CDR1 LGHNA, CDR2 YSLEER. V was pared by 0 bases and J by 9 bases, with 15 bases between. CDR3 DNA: TGCGCCAGCAGCCAAGAAAGCGATATCGGCGGTGAGCAGTTCTTC. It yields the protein CASSQESDIGGEQFF.

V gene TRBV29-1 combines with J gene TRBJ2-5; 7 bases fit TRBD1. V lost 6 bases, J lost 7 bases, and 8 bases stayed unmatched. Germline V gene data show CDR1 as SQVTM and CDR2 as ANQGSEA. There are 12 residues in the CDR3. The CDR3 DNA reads TGCAGCGTCGGGGACAGTCCGGGGACCCAGTACTTC. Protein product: CSVGDSPGTQYF.

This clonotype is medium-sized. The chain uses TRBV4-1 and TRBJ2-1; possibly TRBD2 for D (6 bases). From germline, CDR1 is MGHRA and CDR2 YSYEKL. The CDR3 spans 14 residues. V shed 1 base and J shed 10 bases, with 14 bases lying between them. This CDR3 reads CASSQATSRYEQFF. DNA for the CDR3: TGCGCCAGCAGCCAAGCGACTAGTCGTTACGAGCAGTTCTTC.

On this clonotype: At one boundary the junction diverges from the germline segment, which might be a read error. The CDR3 DNA reads as TGTGCCAGCAGCTCCTTCGAGCAGTACTTC. Encoded protein: CASSSFEQYF. V gene TRBV11-2 combines with J gene TRBJ2-7; D not resolved. CDR1 SGHAT and CDR2 FQNNGV come from the germline V gene. The CDR3 contains 10 residues. The full variable domain, with the rest looked up from reference TRBV11-2 and TRBJ2-7, is EAGVAQSPRYKIIEKRQSVAFWCNPISGHATLYWYQQILGQGPKLLIQFQNNGVVDDSQLPKDRFSAERLKGVDSTLKIQPAKLEDSAVYLCASSSFEQYFGPGTRLTVT.

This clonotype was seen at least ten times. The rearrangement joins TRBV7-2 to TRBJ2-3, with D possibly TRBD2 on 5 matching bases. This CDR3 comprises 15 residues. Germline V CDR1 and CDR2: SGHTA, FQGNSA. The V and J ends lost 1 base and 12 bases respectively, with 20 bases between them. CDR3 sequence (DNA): TGTGCCAGCAGCTTAGTCATCAGCGGCCGACCATCCCAGTATTTT. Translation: CASSLVISGRPSQYF.

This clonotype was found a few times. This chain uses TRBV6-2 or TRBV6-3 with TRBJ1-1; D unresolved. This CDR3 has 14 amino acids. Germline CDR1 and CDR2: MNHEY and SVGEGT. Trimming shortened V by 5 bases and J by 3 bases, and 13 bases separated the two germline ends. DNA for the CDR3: TGTGCCAGCAGTAAATCTCTAAGGGACACTGAAGCTTTCTTT. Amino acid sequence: CASSKSLRDTEAFF.

CDR3 sequence (DNA): TGTGCCAGCAGTTACTCGTACAGGCCGGCTGGGGCCAACGTCCTGACTTTC. Protein product: CASSYSYRPAGANVLTF. This rearrangement joins TRBV6-2 or TRBV6-3 to TRBJ2-6, with a possible D match to TRBD1 (5 bases). The germline V gene encodes CDR1 MNHEY and CDR2 SVGEGT. This CDR3 is 17 amino acids long. The V gene lost 0 bases and the J gene lost 2 bases, with 11 bases spanning the gap.

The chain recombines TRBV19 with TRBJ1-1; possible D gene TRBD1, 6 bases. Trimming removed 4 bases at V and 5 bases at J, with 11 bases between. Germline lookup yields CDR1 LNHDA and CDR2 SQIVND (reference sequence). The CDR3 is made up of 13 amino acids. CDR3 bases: TGTGCCAGTAGTACCGGGGGCTGGACTGAAGCTTTCTTT. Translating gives CASSTGGWTEAFF.

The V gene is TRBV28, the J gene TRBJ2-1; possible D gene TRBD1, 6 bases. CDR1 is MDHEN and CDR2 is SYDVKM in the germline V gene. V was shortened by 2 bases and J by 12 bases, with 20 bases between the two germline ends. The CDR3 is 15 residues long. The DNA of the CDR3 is TGTGCCAGCAGTTTACCAGGGGCCTTAAGAAGTCGGCAGTTCTTC. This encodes CASSLPGALRSRQFF.

The CDR3 DNA sequence: TGCGCCAGCAGCTTGGCCATCGGAGGAGATACGCAGTATTTT. Residues: CASSLAIGGDTQYF. This chain uses TRBV5-1 with TRBJ2-3; D might be TRBD2 (5 bases). Germline V gives CDR1 SGHRS, CDR2 YFSETQ. This CDR3 is 14 amino acids long. The germline V and J ends were trimmed by 0 bases and 5 bases, with 10 bases remaining between them.

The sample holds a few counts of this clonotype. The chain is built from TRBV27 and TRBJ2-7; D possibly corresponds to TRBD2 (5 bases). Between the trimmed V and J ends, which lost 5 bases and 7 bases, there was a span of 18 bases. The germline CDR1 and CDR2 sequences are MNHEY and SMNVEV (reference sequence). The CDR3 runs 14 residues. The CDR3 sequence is CASSVTRDPPEQYF. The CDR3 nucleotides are TGTGCCAGCAGTGTAACCCGGGATCCTCCTGAGCAGTACTTC.

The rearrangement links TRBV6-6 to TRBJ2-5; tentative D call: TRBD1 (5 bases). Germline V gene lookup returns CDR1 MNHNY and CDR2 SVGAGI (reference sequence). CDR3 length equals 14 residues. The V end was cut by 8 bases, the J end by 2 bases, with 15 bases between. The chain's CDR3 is CASVATGLQETQYF. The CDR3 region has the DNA TGTGCCAGCGTCGCAACAGGTTTACAAGAGACCCAGTACTTC.

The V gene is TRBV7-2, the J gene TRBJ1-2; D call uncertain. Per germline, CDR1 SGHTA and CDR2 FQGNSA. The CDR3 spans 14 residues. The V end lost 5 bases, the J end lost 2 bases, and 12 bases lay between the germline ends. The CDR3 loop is CASSQFGRNYGYTF. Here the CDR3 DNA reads TGTGCCAGCAGCCAGTTCGGCAGGAACTATGGCTACACCTTC.

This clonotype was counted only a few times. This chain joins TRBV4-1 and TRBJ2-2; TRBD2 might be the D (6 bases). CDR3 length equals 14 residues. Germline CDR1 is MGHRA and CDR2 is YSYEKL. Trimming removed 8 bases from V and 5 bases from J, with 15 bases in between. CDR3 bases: TGCGCCAGCCATGGGGGGTCGCGTACCGGGGAGCTGTTTTTT. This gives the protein CASHGGSRTGELFF.

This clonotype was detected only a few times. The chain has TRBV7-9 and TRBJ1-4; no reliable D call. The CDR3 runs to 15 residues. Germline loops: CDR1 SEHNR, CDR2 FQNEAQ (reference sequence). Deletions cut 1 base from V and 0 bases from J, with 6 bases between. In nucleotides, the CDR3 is TGTGCCAGCAGCTTAGGCTTTGCAACTAATGAAAAACTGTTTTTT. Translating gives CASSLGFATNEKLFF.

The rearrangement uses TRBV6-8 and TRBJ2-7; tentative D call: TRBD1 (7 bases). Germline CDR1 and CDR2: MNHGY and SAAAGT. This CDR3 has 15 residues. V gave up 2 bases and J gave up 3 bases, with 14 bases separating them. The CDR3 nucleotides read TGTGCCAGCAGTTACAGTGCGCAGGGGGGCTACGAGCAGTACTTC. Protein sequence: CASSYSAQGGYEQYF.